What follows are 10 T cell receptor beta chains derived from one specimen sequenced in a study of T cell responses to AZD1222 COVID-19 vaccine. Sequenced by immunoSEQ multiplex PCR; TCRdb stores in-frame clones only, minus some. Of tens of thousands of clones listed, 89% were seen once; the top ten hold approximately 2%. The material sequenced was peripheral blood, taken on day 0 of AZD1222 vaccination. The receptors stem from an adult in good health.

The sample holds one count of this clone. The gene calls are TRBV7-2 and TRBJ1-2; D gene uncertain. The CDR3 runs to 16 residues. Per the germline V gene, CDR1 is SGHTA and CDR2 is FQGNSA. V gave up 1 base and J gave up 4 bases, with 16 bases separating them. As DNA, the CDR3 is TGTGCCAGCAGCTTAGTCCAGGCAGGAACGGGCTATGGCTACACCTTC. Translating it yields CASSLVQAGTGYGYTF.

V usage is TRBV7-3 and J usage is TRBJ2-1; 12 nucleotides line up with TRBD2. The CDR3 is 15 amino acids. With 4 bases clipped from V and 6 bases from J, the junction kept 4 bases outside the gene matches. In germline, CDR1 is SGHTA, CDR2 FQGTGA. The CDR3 is CASSSTSGSFNEQFF. The DNA for the CDR3 is TGTGCCAGCAGCTCGACTAGCGGGAGTTTCAATGAGCAGTTCTTC.

V gene TRBV3-1 (or the pseudogene TRBV3-2) combines with J gene TRBJ2-6; TRBD2 might be the D (5 bases). This CDR3 is 16 amino acids long. The germline gives CDR1 LGHDT, CDR2 YNNKEL (reference sequence). Trimming stripped 0 bases from V and 2 bases from J, with 8 bases between. The CDR3: CASSQDAGTGANVLTF. DNA of the CDR3: TGTGCCAGCAGCCAAGATGCCGGGACTGGGGCCAACGTCCTGACTTTC.

This chain connects TRBV9 to TRBJ2-1; 8 nucleotides line up with TRBD2. The V gene's germline CDR1 is SGDLS and CDR2 YYNGEE. Trimming took 4 bases from V and 5 from J; bases not matched to a gene: 8. The CDR3 runs to 15 residues. The CDR3 spells CASSPRGAWNNEQFF. The CDR3 region has the DNA TGTGCCAGCAGCCCGCGGGGGGCCTGGAACAATGAGCAGTTCTTC.

CDR3 bases: TGTGCCAGCACGGGGGCTATCTATGGCTACACCTTC. Encoded protein: CASTGAIYGYTF. The rearrangement uses TRBV28 and TRBJ1-2; a weak D match, TRBD1 (6 bases). The germline V and J ends were trimmed by 7 bases and 4 bases, with 10 bases remaining between them. The CDR3 sequence is 12 residues long. Germline V gives CDR1 MDHEN, CDR2 SYDVKM.

The V call is TRBV29-1, the J call TRBJ2-7; 8 bases are shared with TRBD1. The V and J ends lost 2 bases and 0 bases, in that order; junction bases with no gene match: 6. There are 15 residues in the CDR3. Per germline, CDR1 SQVTM and CDR2 ANQGSEA. CDR3 DNA sequence: TGCAGCGTTGAAACCCTCGACAGGGGCTCCTACGAGCAGTACTTC. Its translation: CSVETLDRGSYEQYF.

The chain recombines TRBV28 with TRBJ2-1; 7 positions agree with TRBD2. J gave up 12 bases and V 6 bases, and 17 bases lay outside the gene matches. The germline CDR1 and CDR2 sequences are MDHEN and SYDVKM. The CDR3 has 15 residues. CDR3 loop: CASRKLLGTIGGQFF. In nucleotides, the CDR3 is TGTGCCAGCAGAAAATTACTGGGGACTATTGGGGGGCAGTTCTTC.

The chain employs TRBV7-6 and TRBJ2-3, with TRBD2 matching over 7 bases. Germline V gives CDR1 SGHVS, CDR2 FNYEAQ. The CDR3 has 17 amino acids. Losses at the gene ends were 1 base for V and 0 bases for J; bases not matched to a gene: 7. The CDR3 sequence is CASSLEPSGHSTDTQYF. The CDR3 DNA sequence: TGTGCCAGCAGCTTAGAGCCTAGCGGCCATAGCACAGATACGCAGTATTTT.

The chain carries TRBV18 and TRBJ2-1, with no clear D. Germline V gene lookup returns CDR1 KGHSH and CDR2 LQKENI. The CDR3 has 15 amino acids. Trimming took 3 bases from V and 1 from J, leaving 10 bases between them. DNA for the CDR3: TGTGCCAGCTCACCTGGAAGAGAGTCCTACAATGAGCAGTTCTTC. Its translation: CASSPGRESYNEQFF.

This clone showed up just once. This chain uses TRBV18 with TRBJ2-7; 8 nucleotides match TRBD1. V shed 4 bases, J shed 1 base, and the junction held 6 bases outside the gene matches. The CDR3 sequence is 15 residues long. In germline, CDR1 is KGHSH, CDR2 LQKENI. The CDR3 nucleotides read TGTGCCAGCTCACTCGGGACAGGACAATCCTACGAGCAGTACTTC. Protein: CASSLGTGQSYEQYF.